This is a list of T cell receptor beta chains from one sample in a study of cytomegalovirus exposure and HLA in healthy donors. Some clones are missing from TCRdb's copy, which holds only in-frame ones; the method was immunoSEQ multiplex PCR. The sample consists of about 180,000 clones, roughly 79% of them appearing once. The sample comprised PBMCs. These receptors all stem from a male donor in good health and CMV-seronegative. The CDR3 runs from the conserved cysteine through the conserved F or W. Each record gives: J gene, V gene, D gene, clone size, CDR3 DNA, CDR3 protein. D genes are given only for firm matches. For some rows the clone size is stated as once, few or many, or as a class when expanded; others skip it.

TRBJ1-2	TRBV19	.	.	TGTGCCAGTAGTATAGGGCAGGCCATATCCAGCTATGGCTACACCTTC	CASSIGQAISSYGYTF
TRBJ1-5	TRBV7-8	.	.	TGTGCCAGCAGCTTGGGCGGAGGCTCGGAGCAGCCCCAGCATTTT	CASSLGGGSEQPQHF
TRBJ1-1	TRBV9	.	.	TGTGCCAGCAGCCCCCCGGTTGGCACTGAAGCTTTCTTT	CASSPPVGTEAFF
TRBJ2-1	TRBV5-4	.	.	TGTGCCAGCAGCGGGGGGGCGGGGCCGCGGGAGCAGTTCTTC	CASSGGAGPREQFF
TRBJ2-3	TRBV20-1	.	.	TGCAGTACCCCAGGCGCAGATACGCAGTATTTT	CSTPGADTQYF
TRBJ2-2	TRBV30	.	.	TGTGCCTGGAGTTCGACTAGAAGAGGCGGGGAGCTGTTTTTT	CAWSSTRRGGELFF
TRBJ1-5	TRBV4-3	.	few	TGCGCCAGCAGCCGAGTTCACGGACAGTCCAATCAGCCCCAGCATTTT	CASSRVHGQSNQPQHF
TRBJ2-7	TRBV4-1	TRBD1	.	TGCGCCAGCAGCCATCCGGGACAGGGTCACTACGAGCAGTACTTC	CASSHPGQGHYEQYF
TRBJ2-5	TRBV6-1	TRBD2	.	TGTGCCAGCAGTGAAGGGACTAGCGGGGGCCAAGAGACCCAGTACTTC	CASSEGTSGGQETQYF
TRBJ1-5	TRBV5-8	TRBD1	.	TGTGCCAGCAGCTTGGCCAGGGGGTTTACCAATCAGCCCCAGCATTTT	CASSLARGFTNQPQHF
TRBJ1-2	TRBV30	.	.	TGTGCCTGGAGTGTACGGGAGGGCTATGGCTACACCTTC	CAWSVREGYGYTF
TRBJ2-3	TRBV27	.	few	TGTGCCAGCAGGGGCGACACAGATACGCAGTATTTT	CASRGDTDTQYF
TRBJ2-3	TRBV29-1	TRBD2	.	TGCAGCGGATCCTCGACTAGCGGCACAGATACGCAGTATTTT	CSGSSTSGTDTQYF
TRBJ2-1	TRBV19	TRBD2	once	TGTGCCAGTAGCCCAGCGGGGGAGTACAATGAGCAGTTCTTC	CASSPAGEYNEQFF
TRBJ1-1	TRBV30	.	.	TGTGCCTGGAGGCAGCGGGGGGTTACTGAAGCTTTCTTT	CAWRQRGVTEAFF
TRBJ2-3	TRBV5-4	.	few	TGTGCCAGCAGCTTGGTAGCAGCTCGCACAGATACGCAGTATTTT	CASSLVAARTDTQYF
TRBJ1-6	TRBV5-4	.	.	TGTGCCAGCAGCCCGGGATCTAATTCACCCCTCCACTTT	CASSPGSNSPLHF
TRBJ1-4	TRBV21-1	.	.	TGTGCCAGCAGCGCTCGGGACAGGGGCCCAACTAATGAAAAACTGTTTTTT	CASSARDRGPTNEKLFF
TRBJ2-2	TRBV27	.	.	TGTGCCAGCAGTTTCGGGACAAATCCCGGGGAGCTGTTTTTT	CASSFGTNPGELFF
TRBJ1-3	TRBV6-6	.	few	TGTGCCAGCTCAGAAGTAACAGGGGGAAACACCATATATTTT	CASSEVTGGNTIYF
TRBJ1-3	TRBV19	.	.	TGTGCCAGTAGTAGAACAGGGAGTGCAGGAAACACCATATATTTT	CASSRTGSAGNTIYF
TRBJ2-1	TRBV6-1	TRBD2	.	TGTGCCAGCAGTGAGACTAGCGGGAGGTATGAGCAGTTCTTC	CASSETSGRYEQFF
TRBJ1-3	TRBV28	TRBD1	.	TGTGCCAGCAGTTTCCCAGGGACAGGTGGAAGCACCATATATTTT	CASSFPGTGGSTIYF
TRBJ2-1	TRBV11-1	.	.	TGTGCCAGCAGCTCAAGGACTATCAATGAGCAGTTCTTC	CASSSRTINEQFF
TRBJ1-2	TRBV29-1	TRBD1	.	TGCAGCGCCGGACAGGTCCTGGACTATGGCTACACCTTC	CSAGQVLDYGYTF
TRBJ1-3	TRBV14	.	few	TGTGCCAGCAGCGAAGACAGCTCTGGAAACACCATATATTTT	CASSEDSSGNTIYF